What follows are 9 T cell receptor beta chains derived from one specimen sequenced in a study of T cell responses to AZD1222 COVID-19 vaccine. Here immunoSEQ multiplex PCR was the method, and the copy in TCRdb shows in-frame clones only, minus some. This table has 100,000 to 150,000 clones, roughly 92% appearing once. The material sequenced was peripheral blood, taken on day 0 of AZD1222 vaccination. These receptors all stem from an adult in good health.

The chain combines TRBV6-6 with TRBJ2-3, with D maybe TRBD1 (7 bases). The V gene's germline CDR1 is MNHNY and CDR2 SVGAGI (reference sequence). This CDR3 spans 15 amino acids. V lost 6 bases and J 4 bases, leaving 17 bases between the germline ends. Written as DNA, the CDR3 is TGTGCCAGCAGGTTGTCGCAGGGGGGAGCAGATACGCAGTATTTT. Translation gives CASRLSQGGADTQYF.

This chain joins TRBV5-1 and TRBJ2-7; 11 positions agree with TRBD1. This CDR3 region has 14 residues. V lost 4 bases to trimming and J lost 2 bases; unmatched junction nucleotides: 2. Germline V lookup: CDR1 SGHRS, CDR2 YFSETQ. The CDR3 DNA reads as TGCGCCAGCAGCGCGGGACAGGGGGCCTACGAGCAGTACTTC. It is translated as CASSAGQGAYEQYF.

The CDR3 reads CASSPQNTLYTGELFF. As DNA, the CDR3 is TGTGCCAGCTCACCACAAAACACCCTTTACACCGGGGAGCTGTTTTTT. The chain has TRBV18 and TRBJ2-2; D unresolved. The CDR3 extends over 16 amino acids. Trimming took off 1 base at V and 3 bases at J, with 12 bases between the two ends. Germline V gives CDR1 KGHSH, CDR2 LQKENI.

This clone was found a few times. The chain carries TRBV29-1 and TRBJ1-1; 8 nucleotides align to TRBD1. Germline V gene lookup returns CDR1 SQVTM and CDR2 ANQGSEA. V trimming: 7 bases; J trimming: 1 base; junction bases outside the gene matches: 2. This CDR3 contains 12 residues. CDR3 residues: CSAGGRNTEAFF. CDR3 coding DNA: TGCAGCGCAGGGGGCCGGAACACTGAAGCTTTCTTT.

This chain uses TRBV3-1 (or the pseudogene TRBV3-2) with TRBJ2-1; no clear D gene. The CDR3 runs to 14 residues. Germline CDR1 and CDR2: LGHDT and YNNKEL (reference sequence). V was cut by 1 base and J by 9 bases, with 13 bases left in between. The CDR3 coding sequence is TGTGCCAGCAGCCAAGGGCTAGTCGGTGGTGAGCAGTTCTTC. Protein sequence: CASSQGLVGGEQFF.

The V and J genes are TRBV5-5 and TRBJ1-1; tentatively, D is TRBD1 (6 bases). Germline-derived CDR1 and CDR2 are SGHKS and YYEKEE (reference sequence). Trimming left V 4 bases short and J 4 bases short, with 17 bases between. This CDR3 spans 15 amino acids. The DNA of the CDR3 is TGTGCCAGCAGCAACGGGGCCCAGGGGATCACTGAAGCTTTCTTT. Translating gives CASSNGAQGITEAFF.

This clone was recorded only once. This chain joins TRBV4-3 and TRBJ1-2, with a possible D match to TRBD1 (6 bases). The germline V gene has CDR1 LGHNA and CDR2 YSLEER. V shed 0 bases and J shed 4 bases, with 15 bases lying between them. CDR3 length: 16 residues. The CDR3 nucleotides are TGCGCCAGCAGCCAAGAAGCTGACGGGGGCACCTATGGCTACACCTTC. As protein: CASSQEADGGTYGYTF.

The chain couples TRBV5-8 to TRBJ1-2, with 7 bases that match TRBD1. J was trimmed by 5 bases and V by 1 base; bases with no gene match: 2. The CDR3 consists of 13 residues. From germline, CDR1 is SGHTS and CDR2 YDEGEE. CDR3 sequence reads: CASSLTGAYGYTF. The CDR3 nucleotides are TGTGCCAGCAGCTTGACAGGGGCATATGGCTACACCTTC.

The chain recombines TRBV9 with TRBJ2-3; 8 nucleotides agree with TRBD2. The CDR3 loop spans 16 amino acids. V lost 4 bases, J lost 2 bases, and 9 bases stayed unmatched. Germline V lookup: CDR1 SGDLS, CDR2 YYNGEE. The CDR3 loop reads CASSPGGGTHTDTQYF. DNA of the CDR3: TGTGCCAGCAGCCCCGGGGGGGGAACCCACACAGATACGCAGTATTTT.